This TCR beta chain came from a study of blood T cell repertoires in COVID-19. In the original processing: How many nucleated cells were present was estimated from reference gene primer amplification. Only in-frame clones appear in the TCRdb table, and some are missing; sequencing was by immunoSEQ multiplex PCR. For V, J and clone size, that table is used; D and trimming come from the DNA. Among 200,000 to 300,000 clones listed, about 90% were seen once. CDR1 and CDR2 from the germline V gene are SNHLY and FYNNEI. This CDR3 contains 15 residues. V lost 6 bases, J lost 5 bases, and 14 bases lay in between.

This chain uses TRBV2 with TRBJ1-6; D possibly corresponds to TRBD1 (6 bases). The material sequenced was peripheral blood. This receptor was taken from a man aged 80 or over with acute or convalescent COVID-19. This CDR3 is CASSLGHRDNSPLHF. The CDR3 DNA sequence: TGTGCCAGCAGCTTGGGACACCGGGATAATTCACCCCTCCACTTT.